Shown below are 14 T cell receptor beta chains from a single sample sequenced in a study of cytomegalovirus exposure and HLA in healthy donors. Vbeta (60) and Jbeta (13) primers were used in the PCR. Assay used: immunoSEQ multiplex PCR; TCRdb lists only in-frame clones, some missing. Of 150,000 to 200,000 clones listed, approximately 78% are singletons. The specimen sequenced was PBMCs. Every receptor here comes from a girl between 2 and 10 years old in good health and CMV-seropositive.

The chain recombines TRBV30 with TRBJ1-1; D possibly corresponds to TRBD1 (5 bases). CDR3 length: 18 amino acids. In germline, CDR1 is GTSNPN, CDR2 SVGIG (reference sequence). The germline V and J ends were trimmed by 0 bases and 1 base, with 21 bases remaining between them. CDR3 in DNA: TGTGCCTGGAGTGTACTCGGATACTACGGGGGGGGGAACACTGAAGCTTTCTTT. Translating it yields CAWSVLGYYGGGNTEAFF.

The CDR3 sequence is CASSSGQGHFLSYEQYF. In DNA, the CDR3 is TGTGCCAGCAGTTCGGGACAGGGCCACTTCTTATCCTACGAGCAGTACTTC. The rearrangement joins TRBV27 to TRBJ2-7; 9 bases align to TRBD1. The CDR3 has 17 residues. The V gene end was trimmed by 4 bases and the J gene end by 1 base; junction bases not matched to a gene: 11. The germline gives CDR1 MNHEY, CDR2 SMNVEV (reference sequence).

V gene TRBV27 combines with J gene TRBJ1-5; the D gene is possibly TRBD1 (6 bases). CDR3 size: 15 residues. Germline-derived CDR1 and CDR2 are MNHEY and SMNVEV (reference sequence). V lost 3 bases, J lost 11 bases, and 20 bases lay in between. CDR3 in DNA: TGTGCCAGCAGTTTCGACAGGTATAGTTTAAGGACCCAGCATTTT. Amino acids: CASSFDRYSLRTQHF.

To note about this clone: Distinct nucleotide sequences in the sample also encode this CDR3. This chain links TRBV6-4 with TRBJ2-1; 8 bases match TRBD1. Per the germline V gene, CDR1 is MRHNA and CDR2 is SNTAGT. The CDR3 is made up of 15 amino acids. J was trimmed by 3 bases and V by 0 bases; bases with no gene match: 1. The CDR3 sequence is CASSDSTGGYNEQFF. CDR3 nucleotide sequence: TGTGCCAGCAGTGACTCAACAGGGGGCTACAATGAGCAGTTCTTC.

The chain is built from TRBV5-1 and TRBJ2-2, with TRBD1 as a possible D gene (6 bases). Germline V gene lookup returns CDR1 SGHRS and CDR2 YFSETQ. This CDR3 has 16 amino acids. Trimming stripped 5 bases from V and 4 bases from J, with 18 bases between. The CDR3 loop is CASRTGDRSPTGELFF. In DNA form, the CDR3 reads TGCGCCAGCAGAACCGGCGACAGGTCCCCCACCGGGGAGCTGTTTTTT.

This clone has just one count. The J gene is TRBJ2-2, the V gene TRBV5-1; D might be TRBD1 (5 bases). There are 12 residues in the CDR3. Trimming cost V 4 bases and J 5 bases, with 6 bases left between them. Germline assignment: CDR1 SGHRS and CDR2 YFSETQ. The CDR3 region is CASSPGTGELFF. CDR3 DNA sequence: TGCGCCAGCAGCCCAGGGACCGGGGAGCTGTTTTTT.

This clone was found a few times. The chain carries TRBV28 and TRBJ2-5; a weak D match, TRBD1 (6 bases). The V gene's germline CDR1 is MDHEN and CDR2 SYDVKM. The CDR3 contains 14 residues. V lost 9 bases, J lost 4 bases, and 18 bases lay in between. The chain's CDR3 is CASSVGSRGETQYF. For the CDR3, the DNA is TGTGCCAGTTCCGTCGGTAGCAGGGGAGAGACCCAGTACTTC.

The chain employs TRBV30 and TRBJ1-6; D call uncertain. This CDR3 region has 13 residues. V was shortened by 7 bases and J by 3 bases, with 10 bases between the two germline ends. Germline lookup yields CDR1 GTSNPN and CDR2 SVGIG (reference sequence). CDR3: CASTEGYNSPLHF. The CDR3 DNA reads as TGTGCCTCCACAGAGGGCTATAATTCACCCCTCCACTTT.

The CDR3 nucleotides are TGTGCCAGCAGCACATACTACTTTGGACAGGGAGACTACGAGCAGTACTTC. As protein: CASSTYYFGQGDYEQYF. This rearrangement joins TRBV21-1 to TRBJ2-7; the tabulated D call, TRBD1, remains unverified against the DNA. TRBV21-1 is noted as a pseudogene. This CDR3 has 17 residues.

This clone has just a few counts. The CDR3 DNA sequence: TGTGCCAGCAAGCAACAGGTCGTCTATGGCTACACCTTC. As protein: CASKQQVVYGYTF. The J gene is TRBJ1-2, the V gene TRBV28, with a weak D call TRBD1 (5 bases). The CDR3 is 13 amino acids. Trimming took off 7 bases at V and 4 bases at J, with 13 bases between the two ends. CDR1 and CDR2 (germline): MDHEN, SYDVKM.

This chain connects TRBV7-5 to TRBJ2-1; no check of the table's D call, TRBD1, against the DNA was made. TRBV7-5 counts as a pseudogene. The CDR3 extends over 16 amino acids. The CDR3 is CARSFLEGAPYNEQFF. CDR3 bases: TGTGCCAGAAGCTTTCTCGAGGGGGCCCCCTACAATGAGCAGTTCTTC.

The chain links TRBV19 to TRBJ2-5; the D is unclear. Germline V gene lookup returns CDR1 LNHDA and CDR2 SQIVND (reference sequence). The V and J ends lost 6 bases and 3 bases respectively, with 11 bases between them. The length of the CDR3 is 13 residues. In nucleotides, the CDR3 is TGTGCCAGTAGACCCGCCAGCGAAGAGACCCAGTACTTC. Translating gives CASRPASEETQYF.

In its sample, this clone was seen once. As DNA, the CDR3 is TGTGCCAGCAGCTTAGGCCAGGGTGATACGCAGTATTTT. This translates into CASSLGQGDTQYF. The chain recombines TRBV7-2 with TRBJ2-3, with TRBD1 as a possible D gene (5 bases). V lost 1 base, J lost 6 bases, and 8 bases lay in between. Per the germline V gene, CDR1 is SGHTA and CDR2 is FQGNSA. The CDR3 has 13 amino acids.

This clone was found once. The chain recombines TRBV2 with TRBJ2-1; D is possibly TRBD2 (6 bases). CDR1 is SNHLY and CDR2 is FYNNEI in the germline V gene. Between the trimmed V and J ends, which lost 11 bases and 2 bases, there was a span of 16 bases. The CDR3 is 14 residues long. CDR3 nucleotides: TGTGCCGGGTCCTCGGGAGTCGCCTACAATGAGCAGTTCTTC. Translated, it gives CAGSSGVAYNEQFF.